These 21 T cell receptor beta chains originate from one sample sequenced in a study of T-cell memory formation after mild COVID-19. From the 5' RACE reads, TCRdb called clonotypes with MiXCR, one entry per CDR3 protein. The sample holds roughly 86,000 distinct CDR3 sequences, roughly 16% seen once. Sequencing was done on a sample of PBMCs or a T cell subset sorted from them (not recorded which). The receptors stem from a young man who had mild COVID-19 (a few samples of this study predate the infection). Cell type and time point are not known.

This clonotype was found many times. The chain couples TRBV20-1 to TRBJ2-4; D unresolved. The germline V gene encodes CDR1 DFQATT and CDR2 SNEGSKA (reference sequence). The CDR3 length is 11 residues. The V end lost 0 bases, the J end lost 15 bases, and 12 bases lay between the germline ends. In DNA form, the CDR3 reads TGCAGTGCTAGAGATCGTCTAATTAGGTACTTC. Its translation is CSARDRLIRYF.

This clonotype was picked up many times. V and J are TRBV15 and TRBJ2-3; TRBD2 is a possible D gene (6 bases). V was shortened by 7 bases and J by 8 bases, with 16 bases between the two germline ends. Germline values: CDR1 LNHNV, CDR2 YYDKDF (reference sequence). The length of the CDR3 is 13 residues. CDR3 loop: CATNVGGSGTQYF. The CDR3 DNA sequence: TGTGCCACCAACGTCGGGGGTTCTGGTACGCAGTATTTT.

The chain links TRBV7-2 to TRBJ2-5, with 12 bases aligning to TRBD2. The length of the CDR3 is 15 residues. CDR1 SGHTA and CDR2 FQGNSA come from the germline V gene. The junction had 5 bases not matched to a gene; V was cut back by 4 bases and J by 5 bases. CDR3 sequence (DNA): TGTGCCAGCAGCTGGACTAGCGGGGTGGGGGAGACCCAGTACTTC. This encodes CASSWTSGVGETQYF.

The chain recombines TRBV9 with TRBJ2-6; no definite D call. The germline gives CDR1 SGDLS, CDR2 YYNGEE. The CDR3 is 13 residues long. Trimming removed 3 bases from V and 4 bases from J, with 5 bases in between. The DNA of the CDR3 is TGTGCCAGCAGCGAGGAGGGGGCCAACGTCCTGACTTTC. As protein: CASSEEGANVLTF.

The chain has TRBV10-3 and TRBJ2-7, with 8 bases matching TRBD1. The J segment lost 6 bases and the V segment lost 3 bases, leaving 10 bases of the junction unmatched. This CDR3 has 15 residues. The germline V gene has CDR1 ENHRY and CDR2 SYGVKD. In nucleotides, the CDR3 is TGTGCCATCAGTGACTCCGGGACAGGTACCCTCGAGCAGTACGTC. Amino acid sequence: CAISDSGTGTLEQYV.

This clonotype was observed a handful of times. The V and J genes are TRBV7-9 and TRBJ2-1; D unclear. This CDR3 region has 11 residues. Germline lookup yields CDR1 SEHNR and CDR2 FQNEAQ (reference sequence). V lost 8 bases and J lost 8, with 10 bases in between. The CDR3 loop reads CASGISDEQFF. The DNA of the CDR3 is TGTGCCAGCGGTATCAGCGATGAGCAGTTCTTC.

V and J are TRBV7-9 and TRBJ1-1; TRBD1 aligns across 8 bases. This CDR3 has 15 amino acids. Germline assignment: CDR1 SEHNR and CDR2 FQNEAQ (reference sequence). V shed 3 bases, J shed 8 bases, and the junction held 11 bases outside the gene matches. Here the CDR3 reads CASSFQGDRRKEAFF. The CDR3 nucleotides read TGTGCCAGCAGCTTCCAGGGGGACAGGCGGAAGGAAGCTTTCTTT. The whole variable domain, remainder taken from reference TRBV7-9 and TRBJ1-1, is DTGVSQNPRHKITKRGQNVTFRCDPISEHNRLYWYRQTLGQGPEFLTYFQNEAQLEKSRLLSDRFSAERPKGSFSTLEIQRTEQGDSAMYLCASSFQGDRRKEAFFGQGTRLTVV.

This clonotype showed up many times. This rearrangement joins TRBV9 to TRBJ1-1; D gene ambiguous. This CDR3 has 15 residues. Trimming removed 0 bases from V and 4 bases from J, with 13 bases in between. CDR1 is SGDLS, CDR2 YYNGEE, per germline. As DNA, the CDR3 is TGTGCCAGCAGCGTAGGGTCCGCTTCGGGCACTGAAGCTTTCTTT. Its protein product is CASSVGSASGTEAFF.

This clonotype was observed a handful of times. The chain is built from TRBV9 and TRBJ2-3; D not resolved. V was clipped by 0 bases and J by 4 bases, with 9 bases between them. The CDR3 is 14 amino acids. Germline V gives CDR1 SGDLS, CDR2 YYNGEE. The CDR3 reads CASSVGGAADTQYF. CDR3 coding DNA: TGTGCCAGCAGCGTAGGTGGTGCGGCAGATACGCAGTATTTT.

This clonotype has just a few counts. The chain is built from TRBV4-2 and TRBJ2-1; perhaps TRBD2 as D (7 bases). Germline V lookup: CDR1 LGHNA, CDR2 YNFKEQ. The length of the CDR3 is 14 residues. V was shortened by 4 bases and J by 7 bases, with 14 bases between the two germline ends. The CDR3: CASSPVGGQNEQFF. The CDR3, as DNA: TGTGCCAGCAGCCCCGTGGGGGGGCAAAATGAGCAGTTCTTC.

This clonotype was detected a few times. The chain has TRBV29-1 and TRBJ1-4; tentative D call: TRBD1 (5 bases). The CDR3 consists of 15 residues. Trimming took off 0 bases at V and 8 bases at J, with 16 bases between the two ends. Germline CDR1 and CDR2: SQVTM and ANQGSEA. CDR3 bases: TGCAGCGTTGAAGATGGTCAGGGAGCAAGCGAAAAACTGTTTTTT. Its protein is CSVEDGQGASEKLFF.

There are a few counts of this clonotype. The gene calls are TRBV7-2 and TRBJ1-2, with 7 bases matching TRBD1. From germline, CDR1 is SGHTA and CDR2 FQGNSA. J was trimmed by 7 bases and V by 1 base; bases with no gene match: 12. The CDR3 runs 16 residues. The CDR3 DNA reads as TGTGCCAGCAGCTTAGAGCCAGGGGGTGTAACCCCTGGCTACACCTTC. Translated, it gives CASSLEPGGVTPGYTF.

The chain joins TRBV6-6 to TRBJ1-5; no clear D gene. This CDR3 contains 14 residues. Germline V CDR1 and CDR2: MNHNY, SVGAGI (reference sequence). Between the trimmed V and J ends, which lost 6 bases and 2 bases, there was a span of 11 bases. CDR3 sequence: CASRATIGNQPQHF. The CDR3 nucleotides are TGTGCCAGCAGGGCGACAATCGGCAATCAGCCCCAGCATTTT.

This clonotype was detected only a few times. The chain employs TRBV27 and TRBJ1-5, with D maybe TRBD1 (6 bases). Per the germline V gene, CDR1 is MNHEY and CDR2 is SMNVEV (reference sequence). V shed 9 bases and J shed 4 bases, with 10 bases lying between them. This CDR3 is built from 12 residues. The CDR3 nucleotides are TGTGCCAGTAAGAGGGGGAATCAGCCCCAGCATTTT. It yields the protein CASKRGNQPQHF.

The CDR3 sequence: CASSPHRGGIDTQYF. The CDR3 region has the DNA TGTGCCAGCAGTCCCCACAGGGGTGGAATAGATACGCAGTATTTT. This chain joins TRBV12-3 or TRBV12-4 and TRBJ2-3; 7 bases map to TRBD1. This CDR3 has 15 amino acids. With 5 bases clipped from V and 5 bases from J, the junction kept 10 bases outside the gene matches.

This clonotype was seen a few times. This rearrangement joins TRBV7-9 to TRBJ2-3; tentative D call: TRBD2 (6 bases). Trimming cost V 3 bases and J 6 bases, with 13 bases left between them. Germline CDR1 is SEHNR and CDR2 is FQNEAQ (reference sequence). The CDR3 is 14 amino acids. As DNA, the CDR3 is TGTGCCAGCAGCTTCGGGAGTTTCAGGGATACGCAGTATTTT. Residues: CASSFGSFRDTQYF.

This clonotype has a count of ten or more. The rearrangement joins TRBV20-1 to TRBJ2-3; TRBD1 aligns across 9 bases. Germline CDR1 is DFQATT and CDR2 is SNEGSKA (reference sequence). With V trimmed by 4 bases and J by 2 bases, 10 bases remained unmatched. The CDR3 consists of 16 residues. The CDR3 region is CSAKRTGGGLTDTQYF. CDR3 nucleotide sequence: TGCAGTGCTAAACGAACAGGGGGCGGGCTCACAGATACGCAGTATTTT.

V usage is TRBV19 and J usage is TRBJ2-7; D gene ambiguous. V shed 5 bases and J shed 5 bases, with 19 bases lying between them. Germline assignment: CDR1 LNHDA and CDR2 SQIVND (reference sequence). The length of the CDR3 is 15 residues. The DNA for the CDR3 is TGTGCCAGTAGTTTAGCCACCAGACGACCCGACGAGCAGTACTTC. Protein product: CASSLATRRPDEQYF. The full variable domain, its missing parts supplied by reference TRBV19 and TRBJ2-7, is DGGITQSPKYLFRKEGQNVTLSCEQNLNHDAMYWYRQDPGQGLRLIYYSQIVNDFQKGDIAEGYSVSREKKESFPLTVTSAQKNPTAFYLCASSLATRRPDEQYFGPGTRLTVT.

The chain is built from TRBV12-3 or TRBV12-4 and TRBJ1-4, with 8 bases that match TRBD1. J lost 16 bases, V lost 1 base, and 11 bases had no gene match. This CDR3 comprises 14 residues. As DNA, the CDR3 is TGTGCCAGCAGTTTAGAATTCCCGGACAGGGTTACGTTTTTT. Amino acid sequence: CASSLEFPDRVTFF.

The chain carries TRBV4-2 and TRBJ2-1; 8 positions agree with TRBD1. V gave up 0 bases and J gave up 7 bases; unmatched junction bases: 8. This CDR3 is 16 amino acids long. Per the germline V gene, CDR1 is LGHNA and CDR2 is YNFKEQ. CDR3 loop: CASSQDPDRVSNEQFF. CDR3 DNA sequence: TGTGCCAGCAGCCAAGATCCGGACAGGGTCTCAAATGAGCAGTTCTTC.

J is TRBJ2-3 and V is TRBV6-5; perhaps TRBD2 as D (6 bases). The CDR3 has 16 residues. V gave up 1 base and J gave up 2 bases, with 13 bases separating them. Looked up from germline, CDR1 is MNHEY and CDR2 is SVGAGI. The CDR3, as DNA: TGTGCCAGCAGTTACTTTAGCGGTGGCGCCACAGATACGCAGTATTTT. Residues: CASSYFSGGATDTQYF.